This T cell receptor (beta chain) was captured by sequencing in a study of T cell responses to AZD1222 COVID-19 vaccine. In the study overall: Analysis merged second doses at about 4 or about 12 weeks.

Concerning this clone itself: The target antigen is unknown.

V lost 2 bases, J lost 2 bases, and 3 bases stayed unmatched. Looked up from germline, CDR1 is MNHNS and CDR2 is SASEGT. CDR3 length: 15 amino acids. Findings of the study overall: Among the donors, most were white British and more were female, and clonal diversity was possibly underestimated. Unmutated regions of variants are reportedly targeted by nearly half of spike-specific TCRs.

Here immunoSEQ multiplex PCR was the method, and the copy in TCRdb shows in-frame clones only, minus some. The sample lists about 140,000 clones; roughly 92% were seen once. J is TRBJ2-7 and V is TRBV6-1, with TRBD1 matching over 10 bases. The sequences come from peripheral blood, collected on day 0 of AZD1222 vaccination. This TCR derives from an adult in good health. The CDR3 nucleotides are TGTGCCAGCAGTGAACCAGGACAGGGGGCCTACGAGCAGTACTTC. Protein: CASSEPGQGAYEQYF.